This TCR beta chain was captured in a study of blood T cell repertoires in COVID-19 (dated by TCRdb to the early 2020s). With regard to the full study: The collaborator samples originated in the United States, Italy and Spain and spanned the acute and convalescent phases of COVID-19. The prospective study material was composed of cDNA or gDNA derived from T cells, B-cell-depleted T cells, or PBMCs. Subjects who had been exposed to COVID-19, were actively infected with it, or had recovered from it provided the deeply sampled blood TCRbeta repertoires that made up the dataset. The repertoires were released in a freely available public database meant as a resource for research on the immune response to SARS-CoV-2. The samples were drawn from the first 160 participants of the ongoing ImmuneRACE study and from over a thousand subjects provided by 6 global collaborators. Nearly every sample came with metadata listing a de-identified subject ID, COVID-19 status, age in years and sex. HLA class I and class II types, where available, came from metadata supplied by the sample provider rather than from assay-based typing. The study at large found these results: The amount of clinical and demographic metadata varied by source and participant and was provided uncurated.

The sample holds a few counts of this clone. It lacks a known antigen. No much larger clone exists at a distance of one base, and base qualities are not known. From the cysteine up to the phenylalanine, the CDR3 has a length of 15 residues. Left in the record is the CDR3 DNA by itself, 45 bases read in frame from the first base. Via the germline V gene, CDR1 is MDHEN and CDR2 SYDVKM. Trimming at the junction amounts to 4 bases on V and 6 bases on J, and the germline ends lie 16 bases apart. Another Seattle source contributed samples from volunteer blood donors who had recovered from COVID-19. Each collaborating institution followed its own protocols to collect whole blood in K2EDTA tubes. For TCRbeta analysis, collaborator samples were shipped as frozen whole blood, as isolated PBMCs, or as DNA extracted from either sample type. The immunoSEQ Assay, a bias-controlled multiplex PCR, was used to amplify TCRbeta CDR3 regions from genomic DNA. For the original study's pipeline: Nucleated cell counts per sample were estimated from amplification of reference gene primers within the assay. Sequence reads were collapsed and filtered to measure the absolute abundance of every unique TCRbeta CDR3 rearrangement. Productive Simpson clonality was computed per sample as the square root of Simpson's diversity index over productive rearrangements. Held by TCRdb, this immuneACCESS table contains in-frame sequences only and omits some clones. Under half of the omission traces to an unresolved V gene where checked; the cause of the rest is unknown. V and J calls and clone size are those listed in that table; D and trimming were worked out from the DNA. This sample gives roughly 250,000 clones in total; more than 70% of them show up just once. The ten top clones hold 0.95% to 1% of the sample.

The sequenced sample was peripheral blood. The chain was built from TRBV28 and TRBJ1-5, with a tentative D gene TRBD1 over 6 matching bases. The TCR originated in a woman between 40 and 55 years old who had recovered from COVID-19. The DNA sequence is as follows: TGTGCCAGCAGTTGGGTGGGGGCGATTGGTCAGCCCCAGCATTTT. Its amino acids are CASSWVGAIGQPQHF.